This entry lists 24 T cell receptor beta chains sequenced from one sample in a study of Ad26.COV2.S vaccination and SARS-CoV-2 variants. Here immunoSEQ multiplex PCR was the method, and the copy in TCRdb shows in-frame clones only, minus some. The profile shows about 87,000 clones, more than 65% of them singletons. The sequencing here drew on peripheral blood, taken after recovery from COVID-19. These receptors were taken from a human donor who had recovered from COVID-19.

This chain links TRBV12-5 with TRBJ2-7; the match to TRBD1 covers 10 bases. Germline CDR1 LGHNT, CDR2 FRNRAP. The CDR3 is made up of 15 amino acids. The V segment lost 6 bases and the J segment 4 bases; nucleotides outside the gene matches: 9. CDR3 bases: TGTGCTAGTGGGGACCCGGGACAGGGGTTGTACGAGCAGTACTTC. It translates to CASGDPGQGLYEQYF.

This rearrangement joins TRBV18 to TRBJ1-4; TRBD1 agrees at 7 bases. The germline gives CDR1 KGHSH, CDR2 LQKENI. Trimming cost V 3 bases and J 3 bases; bases outside gene matches: 7. The CDR3 is 16 residues long. CDR3 protein: CASSPNRGGSNEKLFF. For the CDR3, the DNA is TGTGCCAGCTCACCGAACAGGGGAGGTTCTAATGAAAAACTGTTTTTT.

V usage is TRBV16 and J usage is TRBJ2-3; D is uncertain. There are 14 residues in the CDR3. Germline V gives CDR1 KGHSY, CDR2 FQNENV. V was pared by 4 bases and J by 1 base, with 9 bases between. The CDR3 protein is CASSLESRTDTQYF. In DNA form, the CDR3 reads TGTGCCAGCAGCCTGGAGTCCCGCACAGATACGCAGTATTTT.

The gene calls are TRBV19 and TRBJ2-3; 11 nucleotides line up with TRBD2. V gave up 4 bases and J gave up 2 bases; unmatched junction bases: 17. Germline V gene data show CDR1 as LNHDA and CDR2 as SQIVND (reference sequence). The CDR3 spans 20 residues. This CDR3 reads CASSTLLAGDPLIPTDTQYF. For the CDR3, the DNA is TGTGCCAGTAGTACGCTACTAGCGGGAGACCCCCTTATTCCCACAGATACGCAGTATTTT.

The gene calls are TRBV9 and TRBJ2-2; D ambiguous. The CDR3 has 15 amino acids. The V end lost 2 bases, the J end lost 3 bases, and 11 bases lay between the germline ends. Germline CDR1 reads SGDLS; CDR2 reads YYNGEE. CDR3: CASSVWLFHTGELFF. The CDR3 DNA reads as TGTGCCAGCAGCGTTTGGTTGTTCCACACCGGGGAGCTGTTTTTT. The full variable domain, in which reference TRBV9 and TRBJ2-2 provide the parts outside the CDR3, is DSGVTQTPKHLITATGQRVTLRCSPRSGDLSVYWYQQSLDQGLQFLIQYYNGEERAKGNILERFSAQQFPDLHSELNLSSLELGDSALYFCASSVWLFHTGELFFGEGSRLTVL.

The chain links TRBV6-5 to TRBJ1-5; 10 bases are a match to TRBD1. The CDR3 extends over 14 amino acids. CDR1 is MNHEY and CDR2 is SVGAGI in the germline V gene. Trimming cost V 4 bases and J 7 bases; bases outside gene matches: 4. The CDR3 is CASSSGQGKQPQHF. The CDR3 nucleotides are TGTGCCAGCAGTTCGGGACAGGGGAAACAGCCCCAGCATTTT.

The chain is built from TRBV7-6 and TRBJ2-7, with D perhaps matching TRBD2 (6 bases). Trimming took off 3 bases at V and 0 bases at J, with 15 bases between the two ends. Per germline, CDR1 SGHVS and CDR2 FNYEAQ. This CDR3 region has 16 residues. This chain's CDR3 is CASSLMGGVISYEQYF. The DNA of the CDR3 is TGTGCCAGCAGCTTGATGGGGGGTGTGATCTCCTACGAGCAGTACTTC.

This chain connects TRBV19 to TRBJ1-1; TRBD1 is a possible D gene (5 bases). V gave up 0 bases and J gave up 3 bases, with 11 bases separating them. The CDR3 is 15 amino acids. Germline V gene lookup returns CDR1 LNHDA and CDR2 SQIVND (reference sequence). CDR3 loop: CASSIEAGRDTEAFF. CDR3 in DNA: TGTGCCAGTAGTATAGAGGCAGGGCGGGACACTGAAGCTTTCTTT.

The V gene is TRBV5-4, the J gene TRBJ1-1; 8 bases line up with TRBD1. The CDR3 contains 14 residues. J gave up 7 bases and V 4 bases, and 9 bases lay outside the gene matches. The germline gives CDR1 SGHNT, CDR2 YYREEE (reference sequence). This CDR3 reads CASSARTGGSEAFF. The CDR3 DNA sequence: TGTGCCAGCAGCGCAAGAACAGGGGGGAGTGAAGCTTTCTTT.

This chain uses TRBV6-5 with TRBJ1-5; D may be TRBD1 (6 bases). There are 14 residues in the CDR3. Germline V lookup: CDR1 MNHEY, CDR2 SVGAGI. Trimming left V 6 bases short and J 5 bases short, with 14 bases between. The CDR3 DNA is TGTGCCAGCAGCCATCGGGACACCTATCAGCCCCAGCATTTT. It specifies CASSHRDTYQPQHF.

The chain links TRBV9 to TRBJ2-2; D not certain. Trimming removed 0 bases from V and 7 bases from J, with 7 bases in between. CDR3 size: 13 residues. Germline values: CDR1 SGDLS, CDR2 YYNGEE. The chain's CDR3 is CASSVVKNGELFF. The CDR3 DNA follows: TGTGCCAGCAGCGTAGTAAAGAACGGGGAGCTGTTTTTT. The variable domain in full, completed from reference TRBV9 and TRBJ2-2, reads DSGVTQTPKHLITATGQRVTLRCSPRSGDLSVYWYQQSLDQGLQFLIQYYNGEERAKGNILERFSAQQFPDLHSELNLSSLELGDSALYFCASSVVKNGELFFGEGSRLTVL.

V gene TRBV2 combines with J gene TRBJ1-2; D is perhaps TRBD1 (5 bases). CDR3 length: 16 residues. Germline CDR1 and CDR2: SNHLY and FYNNEI. The V end lost 5 bases, the J end lost 2 bases, and 18 bases lay between the germline ends. CDR3 DNA: TGTGCCAGCAGTCCCACACGGGGCGAAGGCAACTATGGCTACACCTTC. It translates to CASSPTRGEGNYGYTF.

The chain combines TRBV28 with TRBJ1-6; D is unresolved. Germline V lookup: CDR1 MDHEN, CDR2 SYDVKM. V gave up 6 bases and J gave up 9 bases, with 18 bases separating them. The CDR3 extends over 15 amino acids. CDR3 nucleotide sequence: TGTGCCAGCAGGCCCTCGACTACCCTAAGTTCACCCCTCCACTTT. Protein sequence: CASRPSTTLSSPLHF.

The chain links TRBV5-1 to TRBJ1-5; D not resolved. The CDR3 is made up of 15 amino acids. V was cut by 0 bases and J by 6 bases, with 13 bases left in between. Germline values: CDR1 SGHRS, CDR2 YFSETQ. The CDR3 spells CASSLVGGGGQPQHF. The CDR3 DNA follows: TGCGCCAGCAGCTTGGTGGGTGGAGGCGGTCAGCCCCAGCATTTT.

The CDR3 loop is CAISDRSLASFAHEQYF. CDR3 coding DNA: TGTGCCATCAGTGACCGCTCATTAGCGTCTTTTGCCCACGAGCAGTACTTC. The chain has TRBV10-3 and TRBJ2-7; D may be TRBD2 (5 bases). Trimming cost V 3 bases and J 5 bases, with 23 bases left between them. Germline CDR1 ENHRY, CDR2 SYGVKD. The CDR3 is 17 amino acids.

V usage is TRBV6-2 or TRBV6-3 and J usage is TRBJ2-7, with D possibly matching TRBD1 (6 bases). The CDR3 sequence is 14 residues long. The germline CDR1 and CDR2 sequences are MNHEY and SVGEGT. Trimming took 2 bases from V and 6 from J, leaving 14 bases between them. The CDR3 loop reads CASSYGLQGAEQYF. The CDR3 nucleotides read TGTGCCAGCAGTTACGGGCTACAGGGCGCCGAGCAGTACTTC.

The chain joins TRBV11-2 to TRBJ1-4; perhaps TRBD1 as D (6 bases). This CDR3 comprises 15 residues. Trimming took off 5 bases at V and 8 bases at J, with 18 bases between the two ends. CDR1 and CDR2 from the germline V gene are SGHAT and FQNNGV. CDR3 DNA sequence: TGTGCCAGCAGCCCAATAGACAGGATGGGGGAAAAACTGTTTTTT. Amino acid sequence: CASSPIDRMGEKLFF.

The rearrangement uses TRBV9 and TRBJ2-5, with 9 bases that match TRBD2. Unmatched junction bases numbered 2, after V lost 1 base and J lost 4 bases. The CDR3 spans 14 residues. CDR1 is SGDLS, CDR2 YYNGEE, per germline. The CDR3 region is CASSVLAGVETQYF. The CDR3 DNA sequence: TGTGCCAGCAGCGTATTAGCGGGAGTAGAGACCCAGTACTTC. The full variable domain, in which reference TRBV9 and TRBJ2-5 provide the parts outside the CDR3, is DSGVTQTPKHLITATGQRVTLRCSPRSGDLSVYWYQQSLDQGLQFLIQYYNGEERAKGNILERFSAQQFPDLHSELNLSSLELGDSALYFCASSVLAGVETQYFGPGTRLLVL.

The CDR3 loop is CASRAQAGGGETQYF. The CDR3 DNA reads as TGTGCCAGCAGAGCTCAAGCGGGAGGGGGGGAGACCCAGTACTTC. The genes are TRBV6-5 and TRBJ2-5; TRBD2 matches at 10 bases. From germline, CDR1 is MNHEY and CDR2 SVGAGI. V was clipped by 6 bases and J by 5 bases; unmatched bases: 9. The CDR3 extends over 15 amino acids.

The gene calls are TRBV12-3 or TRBV12-4 and TRBJ1-1; the D is unclear. The CDR3 contains 13 residues. The V and J ends lost 1 base and 9 bases respectively, with 12 bases between them. The CDR3 coding sequence is TGTGCCAGCAGTTTAGTGAGGTGGGAGAAAGCTTTCTTT. Its translation is CASSLVRWEKAFF.

This clone appeared once. J is TRBJ2-5 and V is TRBV3-1 (or the pseudogene TRBV3-2); no clear D gene. Germline V gene sequence: CDR1 LGHDT, CDR2 YNNKEL (reference sequence). V lost 6 bases and J lost 0, with 8 bases in between. CDR3 size: 13 residues. CDR3 nucleotides: TGTGCCAGCAGTCCCTCGAACCAAGAGACCCAGTACTTC. As protein: CASSPSNQETQYF.

The V and J genes are TRBV4-2 and TRBJ2-7; no definite D call. Per germline, CDR1 LGHNA and CDR2 YNFKEQ. The CDR3 spans 16 residues. Trimming took 0 bases from V and 3 from J, leaving 15 bases between them. CDR3 sequence: CASSQDFAAPSYEQYF. The CDR3 DNA reads as TGTGCCAGCAGCCAAGATTTCGCGGCGCCGAGCTACGAGCAGTACTTC.

The genes are TRBV3-1 (or the pseudogene TRBV3-2) and TRBJ2-7, with TRBD2 matching 11 bases. There are 19 residues in the CDR3. Germline V gene sequence: CDR1 LGHDT, CDR2 YNNKEL (reference sequence). Trimming removed 0 bases from V and 4 bases from J; junction bases left unmatched: 14. The CDR3 region has the DNA TGTGCCAGCAGCCAAGATCATTTCCTAGCGGGAGGCTCCTCGTACGAGCAGTACTTC. Translated, it gives CASSQDHFLAGGSSYEQYF.

This clone is classed as hyperexpanded. The rearrangement uses TRBV11-3 and TRBJ1-1; no clear D. The CDR3 sequence is 12 residues long. Germline CDR1 is SGHNT and CDR2 is YENEEA. Between the trimmed V and J ends, which lost 4 bases and 11 bases, there was a span of 14 bases. The CDR3 loop reads CASSSWAETAFF. Here the CDR3 DNA reads TGTGCCAGCAGCTCTTGGGCCGAGACGGCTTTCTTT.